The 24 T cell receptor beta chains listed next were all sequenced from one sample in a study of T-cell reconstitution after alpha-beta-depleted transplantation in children. TCRbeta library preparation incorporated unique molecular identifiers. TCRdb independently ran MiXCR on the PCR reads; one entry per CDR3 protein. Of about a million distinct CDR3 sequences in the sample, about 31% are singletons; the top ten hold about 28%. The sequencing here drew on PBMCs, mostly from graft donor cells, taken 360 days after TCRalphabeta/CD19-depleted stem cell transplant. The receptors were sampled from a boy under two years old who had a stem cell transplant for SCID, so the T cells may come from the graft donor.

This clonotype was observed a handful of times. J is TRBJ2-5 and V is TRBV5-1, with 12 bases identical to TRBD2. J was trimmed by 2 bases and V by 4 bases; bases with no gene match: 6. The CDR3 has 16 amino acids. CDR1 and CDR2 (germline): SGHRS, YFSETQ. In DNA form, the CDR3 reads TGCGCCAGCAGCGAGACTAGCGGGGGCCTTCAAGAGACCCAGTACTTC. It encodes CASSETSGGLQETQYF.

V and J are TRBV12-3 or TRBV12-4 and TRBJ2-1; D is ambiguous. CDR3 length: 16 residues. V was shortened by 1 base and J by 5 bases, with 15 bases between the two germline ends. In DNA form, the CDR3 reads TGTGCCAGCAGTTTAGATATTAGGGCAGGAGACAATGAGCAGTTCTTC. Its translation is CASSLDIRAGDNEQFF.

In its sample, this clonotype was seen a few times. The rearrangement uses TRBV18 and TRBJ1-4; 8 bases match TRBD1. From germline, CDR1 is KGHSH and CDR2 LQKENI. The CDR3 sequence is 17 residues long. V was clipped by 1 base and J by 7 bases; unmatched bases: 11. The CDR3 sequence: CASSPRGSGGEAEKLFF. The CDR3, as DNA: TGTGCCAGCTCACCACGGGGCTCAGGGGGCGAGGCTGAAAAACTGTTTTTT. Full variable domain (missing parts from reference TRBV18 and TRBJ1-4): NAGVMQNPRHLVRRRGQEARLRCSPMKGHSHVYWYRQLPEEGLKFMVYLQKENIIDESGMPKERFSAEFPKEGPSILRIQQVVRGDSAAYFCASSPRGSGGEAEKLFFGSGTQLSVL.

The chain links TRBV10-3 to TRBJ2-3; D gene unclear. CDR3 length: 15 residues. CDR1 is ENHRY and CDR2 is SYGVKD in the germline V gene. Trimming stripped 6 bases from V and 0 bases from J, with 13 bases between. The CDR3 is CAISPGFPSTDTQYF. CDR3 sequence (DNA): TGTGCCATCAGCCCTGGTTTCCCTAGCACAGATACGCAGTATTTT.

This clonotype was seen only a few times. The chain uses TRBV20-1 and TRBJ1-2; possibly TRBD1 for D (5 bases). The CDR3 extends over 13 amino acids. Germline V gene lookup returns CDR1 DFQATT and CDR2 SNEGSKA (reference sequence). Trimming removed 2 bases from V and 6 bases from J, with 13 bases in between. CDR3 amino acids: CSARPRAGNGYTF. In DNA, the CDR3 is TGCAGTGCTAGACCCAGGGCCGGGAATGGCTACACCTTC.

This chain connects TRBV5-1 to TRBJ2-7, with 9 bases aligning to TRBD2. This CDR3 has 16 amino acids. V gave up 2 bases and J gave up 4 bases; unmatched junction bases: 10. Germline CDR1 and CDR2: SGHRS and YFSETQ. CDR3 protein: CASSLGAASGTYEQYF. In DNA form, the CDR3 reads TGCGCCAGCAGCTTAGGTGCGGCTAGCGGGACTTACGAGCAGTACTTC.

This clonotype was seen a few times. The chain combines TRBV12-3 or TRBV12-4 with TRBJ1-1, with D maybe TRBD1 (5 bases). Trimming took off 6 bases at V and 6 bases at J, with 20 bases between the two ends. This CDR3 has 15 amino acids. CDR3 nucleotides: TGTGCCAGCAGACCGAAGGGACGGACGGGGGCTGAAGCTTTCTTT. It translates to CASRPKGRTGAEAFF.

This chain joins TRBV5-5 and TRBJ2-3; D gene unclear. The CDR3 totals 14 residues. Germline assignment: CDR1 SGHKS and CDR2 YYEKEE (reference sequence). The V end was cut by 4 bases, the J end by 2 bases, with 11 bases between. The CDR3 protein is CASSLPSNTDTQYF. The CDR3 nucleotides are TGTGCCAGCAGCCTCCCGAGTAACACAGATACGCAGTATTTT.

This sequence joins TRBV5-1 and TRBJ2-1; 8 positions match TRBD2. Germline assignment: CDR1 SGHRS and CDR2 YFSETQ. CDR3 length: 17 amino acids. V gave up 3 bases and J gave up 1 base; unmatched junction bases: 9. For the CDR3, the DNA is TGCGCCAGCAGCTCGGGACGGGGGGGCTTTTCCTACAATGAGCAGTTCTTC. Its translation is CASSSGRGGFSYNEQFF.

This clonotype has at least ten counts. The J gene is TRBJ2-1, the V gene TRBV5-1; 10 bases match TRBD1. Looked up from germline, CDR1 is SGHRS and CDR2 is YFSETQ. This CDR3 is built from 15 residues. The junction had 5 bases not matched to a gene; V was cut back by 4 bases and J by 4 bases. CDR3 sequence reads: CASSPGQGVYNEQFF. CDR3 nucleotide sequence: TGCGCCAGCAGCCCCGGACAGGGGGTATACAATGAGCAGTTCTTC.

In its sample, this clonotype was seen a few times. The V call is TRBV3-1, the J call TRBJ2-5; possibly TRBD1 for D (6 bases). CDR1 is LGHDT and CDR2 is YNNKEL in the germline V gene (reference sequence). There are 15 residues in the CDR3. V lost 4 bases and J lost 4, with 16 bases in between. CDR3 DNA sequence: TGTGCCAGCAGCCTAGACTCGATAGGGGGAGAGACCCAGTACTTC. Its protein is CASSLDSIGGETQYF.

This chain connects TRBV7-2 to TRBJ2-7; 8 positions match TRBD2. The CDR3 sequence is 14 residues long. J was trimmed by 2 bases and V by 5 bases; bases with no gene match: 5. Germline V gene data show CDR1 as SGHTA and CDR2 as FQGNSA. CDR3 protein: CASSAVGGAYEQYF. The CDR3 DNA is TGTGCCAGCAGCGCAGTCGGGGGGGCCTACGAGCAGTACTTC. Complete variable domain (other parts from reference TRBV7-2 and TRBJ2-7): GAGVSQSPSNKVTEKGKDVELRCDPISGHTALYWYRQSLGQGLEFLIYFQGNSAPDKSGLPSDRFSAERTGGSVSTLTIQRTQQEDSAVYLCASSAVGGAYEQYFGPGTRLTVT.

The chain links TRBV18 to TRBJ1-1; D is unclear. The germline V and J ends were trimmed by 2 bases and 1 base, with 11 bases remaining between them. The CDR3 consists of 15 residues. CDR1 is KGHSH, CDR2 LQKENI, per germline. The CDR3 here is CASSPNTAANTEAFF. In nucleotides, the CDR3 is TGTGCCAGCTCACCAAATACAGCGGCGAACACTGAAGCTTTCTTT.

This chain links TRBV7-6 with TRBJ2-3; tentatively, D is TRBD2 (6 bases). The CDR3 covers 15 residues. Germline V gene lookup returns CDR1 SGHVS and CDR2 FNYEAQ. Trimming stripped 4 bases from V and 0 bases from J, with 11 bases between. This CDR3 reads CASSWVAGSTDTQYF. CDR3 coding DNA: TGTGCCAGCAGCTGGGTTGCGGGAAGCACAGATACGCAGTATTTT.

V usage is TRBV20-1 and J usage is TRBJ2-3; D could derive from TRBD1 or TRBD2 (5 bases each). Germline lookup yields CDR1 DFQATT and CDR2 SNEGSKA (reference sequence). Trimming shortened V by 0 bases and J by 2 bases, and 12 bases separated the two germline ends. The length of the CDR3 is 15 residues. The CDR3 is CSARDPGRHTDTQYF. The CDR3, as DNA: TGCAGTGCTAGAGATCCGGGACGACACACAGATACGCAGTATTTT.

This sequence joins TRBV3-1 and TRBJ2-7, with 10 bases aligning to TRBD2. CDR1 and CDR2 from the germline V gene are LGHDT and YNNKEL (reference sequence). The CDR3 runs to 17 residues. With V trimmed by 2 bases and J by 4 bases, 11 bases remained unmatched. CDR3 nucleotide sequence: TGTGCCAGCAGCCAATTCCCTAGCGGGGGAGCCCAATACGAGCAGTACTTC. Residues: CASSQFPSGGAQYEQYF.

The chain couples TRBV10-3 to TRBJ2-1; D is unclear. Per the germline V gene, CDR1 is ENHRY and CDR2 is SYGVKD. The CDR3 consists of 14 residues. Trimming cost V 0 bases and J 8 bases, with 11 bases left between them. The CDR3, as DNA: TGTGCCATCAGTGAGTCAGTATACTTGGATGAGCAGTTCTTC. It is translated as CAISESVYLDEQFF.

Only a few counts were recorded for this clonotype. As DNA, the CDR3 is TGCAGTGCTAGACCACTAGCGGGGAAGGGAGAGACCCAGTACTTC. This codes for CSARPLAGKGETQYF. This chain joins TRBV20-1 and TRBJ2-5; TRBD2 matches 10 bases. Germline V gene sequence: CDR1 DFQATT, CDR2 SNEGSKA (reference sequence). CDR3 length: 15 amino acids. The ends lost 2 bases at V and 4 bases at J; junction bases unmatched: 7.

This clonotype was seen more than once but under ten times. CDR3 nucleotides: TGTGCCAGCAGCTCACTAGCGGCCTCCTACGAGCAGTACTTC. Translating it yields CASSSLAASYEQYF. This chain uses TRBV12-3 or TRBV12-4 with TRBJ2-7; TRBD2 aligns across 8 bases. Trimming removed 6 bases from V and 0 bases from J; junction bases left unmatched: 4. The CDR3 is made up of 14 amino acids.

This clonotype was seen a few times. The CDR3 region has the DNA TGTGCCAGCAGTGGGAGCGGGTACGGGGCAGATACGCAGTATTTT. Residues: CASSGSGYGADTQYF. This chain links TRBV2 with TRBJ2-3; perhaps TRBD2 as D (6 bases). The CDR3 spans 15 residues. The germline V and J ends were trimmed by 4 bases and 4 bases, with 15 bases remaining between them. Germline V gene data show CDR1 as SNHLY and CDR2 as FYNNEI. Full variable domain (missing parts from reference TRBV2 and TRBJ2-3): EPEVTQTPSHQVTQMGQEVILRCVPISNHLYFYWYRQILGQKVEFLVSFYNNEISEKSEIFDDQFSVERPDGSNFTLKIRSTKLEDSAMYFCASSGSGYGADTQYFGPGTRLTVL.

This clonotype came up a few times. This chain connects TRBV12-3 or TRBV12-4 to TRBJ1-1; weak D call: TRBD1 (6 bases). With 3 bases removed from V and 6 bases from J, the gap between germline ends came to 11 bases. The CDR3 contains 13 residues. The CDR3 loop is CASSFGGAPEAFF. DNA of the CDR3: TGTGCCAGCAGTTTCGGGGGGGCGCCTGAAGCTTTCTTT.

This clonotype has just a few counts. This rearrangement joins TRBV7-9 to TRBJ1-5, with D perhaps matching TRBD1 (6 bases). The germline V gene encodes CDR1 SEHNR and CDR2 FQNEAQ (reference sequence). Deletions cut 8 bases from V and 3 bases from J, with 14 bases between. The length of the CDR3 is 14 residues. Here the CDR3 reads CASGGGPHNQPQHF. CDR3 DNA: TGTGCCAGCGGGGGCGGACCGCACAATCAGCCCCAGCATTTT.

In its sample, this clonotype was seen a few times. The rearrangement links TRBV7-3 to TRBJ2-7; 11 bases line up with TRBD2. The germline gives CDR1 SGHTA, CDR2 FQGTGA. The CDR3 has 15 amino acids. V lost 4 bases, J lost 5 bases, and 7 bases stayed unmatched. The CDR3 DNA follows: TGTGCCAGCAGCTGGCTAGCGGGGGGTTTGAACGAGCAGTACTTC. Its translation: CASSWLAGGLNEQYF.

The chain has TRBV20-1 and TRBJ2-4; D uncertain. CDR1 DFQATT and CDR2 SNEGSKA come from the germline V gene (reference sequence). There are 14 residues in the CDR3. With 0 bases removed from V and 4 bases from J, the gap between germline ends came to 10 bases. The CDR3 loop is CSARDLGRKNIQYF. The CDR3 region has the DNA TGCAGTGCTAGAGATCTGGGCCGAAAAAACATTCAGTACTTC.